What follows are 14 T cell receptor beta chains derived from one specimen sequenced in a study of cytomegalovirus exposure and HLA in healthy donors. The PCR ran on 60 Vbeta and 13 Jbeta primers. Assay: immunoSEQ multiplex PCR; the TCRdb copy retains only in-frame clones and omits some. Of about 160,000 clones in the sample, 65% to 80% are singletons; the top ten hold more than 3.5%. The specimen was PBMCs. These TCRs come from a man between 35 and 55 years old in good health and CMV-seronegative.

The rearrangement joins TRBV11-2 to TRBJ2-5; 8 bases are a match to TRBD1. Germline trimming cut 5 bases from V and 5 bases from J; bases unmatched to any gene: 13. Germline CDR1 and CDR2: SGHAT and FQNNGV. CDR3 length: 16 amino acids. The CDR3 spells CASSASLRGLGETQYF. CDR3 DNA: TGTGCCAGCAGCGCTAGCCTCAGGGGGCTGGGGGAGACCCAGTACTTC. Full variable domain (missing parts from reference TRBV11-2 and TRBJ2-5): EAGVAQSPRYKIIEKRQSVAFWCNPISGHATLYWYQQILGQGPKLLIQFQNNGVVDDSQLPKDRFSAERLKGVDSTLKIQPAKLEDSAVYLCASSASLRGLGETQYFGPGTRLLVL.

The chain couples TRBV5-1 to TRBJ2-5, with a tentative D call TRBD1 (5 bases). This CDR3 is 15 amino acids long. Trimming shortened V by 0 bases and J by 4 bases, and 13 bases separated the two germline ends. The germline CDR1 and CDR2 sequences are SGHRS and YFSETQ. In DNA, the CDR3 is TGCGCCAGCAGCTTGGGGCAGGGTAAGAGAGAGACCCAGTACTTC. Its protein is CASSLGQGKRETQYF.

The gene calls are TRBV6-1 and TRBJ2-2; the D gene is possibly TRBD1 (5 bases). CDR3 length: 13 residues. Per germline, CDR1 MNHNS and CDR2 SASEGT. V gave up 3 bases and J gave up 5 bases, with 7 bases separating them. This CDR3 reads CASSDQGTGELFF. The CDR3 nucleotides are TGTGCCAGCAGTGATCAGGGAACCGGGGAGCTGTTTTTT.

V is TRBV2 and J is TRBJ2-5; D is perhaps TRBD2 (6 bases). Germline V gives CDR1 SNHLY, CDR2 FYNNEI. Trimming left V 4 bases short and J 8 bases short, with 14 bases between. There are 13 residues in the CDR3. CDR3 in DNA: TGTGCCAGCAGTGCTGGAGGGCAACATACCCAGTACTTC. It codes for CASSAGGQHTQYF. Full variable domain (missing parts from reference TRBV2 and TRBJ2-5): EPEVTQTPSHQVTQMGQEVILRCVPISNHLYFYWYRQILGQKVEFLVSFYNNEISEKSEIFDDQFSVERPDGSNFTLKIRSTKLEDSAMYFCASSAGGQHTQYFGPGTRLLVL.

This chain joins TRBV7-8 and TRBJ2-7; perhaps TRBD2 as D (6 bases). Germline V lookup: CDR1 SGHVS, CDR2 FQNEAQ. The CDR3 is 14 amino acids. Trimming left V 3 bases short and J 7 bases short, with 16 bases between. The CDR3 DNA follows: TGTGCCAGCAGCTTGCCGGGACTCCCGGGGGAGCAGTACTTC. Protein: CASSLPGLPGEQYF.

The chain couples TRBV9 to TRBJ2-1; 10 nucleotides match TRBD2. The CDR3 sequence is 16 residues long. Per the germline V gene, CDR1 is SGDLS and CDR2 is YYNGEE. Trimming removed 4 bases from V and 4 bases from J; junction bases left unmatched: 8. The CDR3, as DNA: TGTGCCAGCAGCCCACTAGCGGGACCATCTTACAATGAGCAGTTCTTC. Translating gives CASSPLAGPSYNEQFF.

The rearrangement uses TRBV5-1 and TRBJ2-5; 14 bases line up with TRBD2. CDR1 and CDR2 (germline): SGHRS, YFSETQ. The CDR3 covers 14 residues. V lost 3 bases and J lost 5; bases outside the gene matches: 0. For the CDR3, the DNA is TGCGCCAGCAGCTGGACTAGCGGGGGGGAGACCCAGTACTTC. Encoded protein: CASSWTSGGETQYF.

This clone was detected only a few times. This chain uses TRBV7-9 with TRBJ1-1, with 7 bases aligning to TRBD1. V dropped 3 bases and J dropped 4; count of bases not matched to a gene: 8. The CDR3 consists of 15 residues. Germline values: CDR1 SEHNR, CDR2 FQNEAQ (reference sequence). CDR3 sequence: CASSFAFGTATEAFF. CDR3 DNA: TGTGCCAGCAGCTTCGCCTTCGGGACAGCCACTGAAGCTTTCTTT.

The V call is TRBV9, the J call TRBJ2-1, with TRBD2 matching over 7 bases. The germline CDR1 and CDR2 sequences are SGDLS and YYNGEE. This CDR3 is 13 amino acids long. V shed 4 bases, J shed 9 bases, and the junction held 7 bases outside the gene matches. The CDR3 DNA follows: TGTGCCAGCAGCCCGGAGGGCGGGGGTGAGCAGTTCTTC. Translation: CASSPEGGGEQFF.

The chain carries TRBV27 and TRBJ2-4; TRBD2 aligns across 9 bases. This CDR3 is 16 amino acids long. With 7 bases clipped from V and 2 bases from J, the junction kept 9 bases outside the gene matches. CDR1 is MNHEY, CDR2 SMNVEV, per germline (reference sequence). The CDR3 DNA reads as TGTGCCAGCACCCTGCCAGCGGGGGGCCCCAAAAACATTCAGTACTTC. Translated, it gives CASTLPAGGPKNIQYF.

In this sample, this clone turned up once. The rearrangement joins TRBV11-3 to TRBJ1-1; D is undetermined. Trimming took 5 bases from V and 2 from J, leaving 9 bases between them. The germline CDR1 and CDR2 sequences are SGHNT and YENEEA. This CDR3 region has 13 residues. This chain's CDR3 is CASSPGVNTEAFF. The CDR3 bases are TGTGCCAGCAGCCCTGGAGTAAACACTGAAGCTTTCTTT.

The chain uses TRBV2 and TRBJ2-1, with 11 bases identical to TRBD2. This CDR3 is 16 amino acids long. The ends lost 8 bases at V and 0 bases at J; junction bases unmatched: 6. CDR1 is SNHLY and CDR2 is FYNNEI in the germline V gene. DNA for the CDR3: TGTGCCAGCCGTCTACTAGCGGGGGTCTCCTACAATGAGCAGTTCTTC. Amino acid sequence: CASRLLAGVSYNEQFF.

The chain employs TRBV7-9 and TRBJ2-3; 10 bases are a match to TRBD2. This CDR3 has 14 residues. Germline CDR1 reads SEHNR; CDR2 reads FQNEAQ (reference sequence). Germline trimming cut 8 bases from V and 6 bases from J; bases unmatched to any gene: 8. CDR3 sequence (DNA): TGTGCCAGCTCGGCTAGCGGGGGAGGGGATACGCAGTATTTT. This encodes CASSASGGGDTQYF.

The genes are TRBV7-2 and TRBJ2-7, with D tentatively TRBD1 (6 bases). V was trimmed by 5 bases and J by 4 bases, leaving 9 bases between them. Per germline, CDR1 SGHTA and CDR2 FQGNSA. The CDR3 has 12 amino acids. The CDR3 loop is CASSTDRYEQYF. The CDR3 DNA reads as TGTGCCAGCAGCACGGACAGATACGAGCAGTACTTC.